A single sample is the source of the 17 T cell receptor beta chains below, sequenced in a study of shared clonotypes between healthy human individuals. Naive CD8 cells comprised CD45RO-negative, CCR7-positively selected cells, excluding terminally differentiated effector memory CD45RA+ cells. The assay was immunoSEQ multiplex PCR, and TCRdb's table has in-frame clones only and misses some. In the table there are roughly 1,800,000 clones, about 95% of which are singletons. Sequencing was performed on naive CD8+ T cells sorted from blood. The receptors originated from a young man in good health.

The sample holds one count of this clone. This sample includes further DNA sequences coding for the same CDR3. The chain links TRBV6-1 to TRBJ2-7; D gene ambiguous. Germline V gene lookup returns CDR1 MNHNS and CDR2 SASEGT. Trimming left V 3 bases short and J 3 bases short, with 6 bases between. The CDR3 consists of 12 residues. CDR3 in amino acids: CASSDLGYEQYF. The CDR3 nucleotides read TGTGCCAGCAGTGATTTAGGCTACGAGCAGTACTTC.

V is TRBV14 and J is TRBJ2-7; no definite D call. This CDR3 spans 15 amino acids. Trimming pared 0 bases from V and 9 bases from J, leaving 18 bases between. Germline V CDR1 and CDR2: SGHDN, FVKESK. The CDR3 region is CASSQEWADPSGQYF. In DNA form, the CDR3 reads TGTGCCAGCAGCCAAGAATGGGCAGACCCGTCTGGGCAGTACTTC. Complete variable domain (other parts from reference TRBV14 and TRBJ2-7): EAGVTQFPSHSVIEKGQTVTLRCDPISGHDNLYWYRRVMGKEIKFLLHFVKESKQDESGMPNNRFLAERTGGTYSTLKVQPAELEDSGVYFCASSQEWADPSGQYFGPGTRLTVT.

The CDR3 here is CASSPRPGTEAFF. The CDR3, as DNA: TGTGCCAGCAGCCCTCGACCGGGCACTGAAGCTTTCTTT. V is TRBV9 and J is TRBJ1-1; D is ambiguous. This CDR3 has 13 amino acids. Germline V gives CDR1 SGDLS, CDR2 YYNGEE. The V and J ends lost 4 bases and 4 bases respectively, with 11 bases between them. Full variable domain (rest looked up from reference TRBV9 and TRBJ1-1): DSGVTQTPKHLITATGQRVTLRCSPRSGDLSVYWYQQSLDQGLQFLIQYYNGEERAKGNILERFSAQQFPDLHSELNLSSLELGDSALYFCASSPRPGTEAFFGQGTRLTVV.

About this clone itself: Other nucleotide sequences from this sample produce the same CDR3. V gene TRBV5-4 combines with J gene TRBJ1-5; D perhaps matches TRBD1 (6 bases). Trimming removed 0 bases from V and 2 bases from J, with 6 bases in between. CDR1 and CDR2 (germline): SGHNT, YYREEE (reference sequence). The CDR3 sequence is 14 residues long. CDR3 sequence: CASSLEGGNQPQHF. The CDR3 DNA reads TGTGCCAGCAGCTTGGAGGGGGGCAATCAGCCCCAGCATTTT.

V is TRBV9 and J is TRBJ1-6, with D unresolved. The CDR3 extends over 14 amino acids. V lost 2 bases and J lost 8, with 11 bases in between. Germline loops: CDR1 SGDLS, CDR2 YYNGEE. CDR3 nucleotide sequence: TGTGCCAGCAGCGTTTTGTTTTGGGATTCACCCCTCCACTTT. Translated, it gives CASSVLFWDSPLHF.

V and J are TRBV5-4 and TRBJ1-1; a weak D match, TRBD1 (6 bases). The CDR3 contains 14 residues. V lost 0 bases to trimming and J lost 6 bases, with 12 bases between them. CDR1 is SGHNT, CDR2 YYREEE, per germline (reference sequence). CDR3 DNA: TGTGCCAGCAGCTTGGACGGGGGCTACCCTGAAGCTTTCTTT. Translation gives CASSLDGGYPEAFF.

V is TRBV6-1 and J is TRBJ1-2; tentative D call: TRBD1 (6 bases). V was clipped by 0 bases and J by 4 bases, with 12 bases between them. The CDR3 contains 15 residues. CDR1 is MNHNS and CDR2 is SASEGT in the germline V gene. The CDR3 region is CASSEAPDSLYGYTF. CDR3 coding DNA: TGTGCCAGCAGTGAAGCTCCGGACAGCCTCTATGGCTACACCTTC.

This clone was counted a single time. The sample carries other DNA sequences with the same CDR3. This chain joins TRBV9 and TRBJ2-1; TRBD2 is a possible D gene (6 bases). V gave up 0 bases and J gave up 7 bases, with 11 bases separating them. The CDR3 sequence is 14 residues long. Germline V lookup: CDR1 SGDLS, CDR2 YYNGEE. CDR3 residues: CASSVGGGTNEQFF. The CDR3 nucleotides are TGTGCCAGCAGCGTAGGGGGAGGCACGAATGAGCAGTTCTTC.

The rearrangement joins TRBV27 to TRBJ2-3; perhaps TRBD2 as D (7 bases). This CDR3 region has 19 residues. Between the trimmed V and J ends, which lost 2 bases and 4 bases, there was a span of 25 bases. Germline CDR1 MNHEY, CDR2 SMNVEV (reference sequence). CDR3 sequence reads: CASSLNPRLAHREADTQYF. Here the CDR3 DNA reads TGTGCCAGCAGTTTAAATCCAAGACTAGCCCACAGGGAGGCAGATACGCAGTATTTT.

CDR3 bases: TGTGCCAGCAGTGAAAGGTTGGCTACGCGTAATGAGCAGTTCTTC. It yields the protein CASSERLATRNEQFF. The chain carries TRBV2 and TRBJ2-1; D call uncertain. V was clipped by 2 bases and J by 7 bases, with 15 bases between them. The CDR3 is 15 residues long. Germline V gives CDR1 SNHLY, CDR2 FYNNEI.

The CDR3 DNA sequence: TGTGCCAGCAGCCCCCCCGTTGGTGTAGCGGGAGTAAGCAATGAGCAGTTCTTC. This encodes CASSPPVGVAGVSNEQFF. The rearrangement links TRBV7-9 to TRBJ2-1; 9 bases are shared with TRBD2. The germline CDR1 and CDR2 sequences are SEHNR and FQNEAQ (reference sequence). CDR3 size: 18 residues. With V trimmed by 5 bases and J by 6 bases, 17 bases remained unmatched.

The rearrangement uses TRBV2 and TRBJ1-5; tentative D call: TRBD1 (6 bases). There are 14 residues in the CDR3. Trimming left V 6 bases short and J 6 bases short, with 15 bases between. Germline CDR1 and CDR2: SNHLY and FYNNEI. CDR3 nucleotides: TGTGCCAGCAGGGAACAGGGCATGGGTCAGCCCCAGCATTTT. Translated, it gives CASREQGMGQPQHF.

The chain has TRBV5-1 and TRBJ2-2; D not certain. The CDR3 is 15 amino acids. V gave up 7 bases and J gave up 3 bases, with 16 bases separating them. The germline gives CDR1 SGHRS, CDR2 YFSETQ. CDR3 bases: TGCGCCAGCCTAGGCGGTTCATGGGACACCGGGGAGCTGTTTTTT. Encoded protein: CASLGGSWDTGELFF.

The DNA of the CDR3 is TGTGCCAGCAGTTACCCGGGACCTGGAAACACCATATATTTT. Protein product: CASSYPGPGNTIYF. V is TRBV6-5 and J is TRBJ1-3; D may be TRBD1 (5 bases). This CDR3 is built from 14 residues. Trimming removed 2 bases at V and 2 bases at J, with 7 bases between. The germline V gene encodes CDR1 MNHEY and CDR2 SVGAGI.

The chain uses TRBV27 and TRBJ2-1, with 7 bases aligning to TRBD1. The ends lost 5 bases at V and 1 base at J; junction bases unmatched: 8. Germline loops: CDR1 MNHEY, CDR2 SMNVEV (reference sequence). This CDR3 is 16 amino acids long. CDR3 in DNA: TGTGCCAGCAGTCCTTTCCAGGGGGTTTCCTACAATGAGCAGTTCTTC. Translating gives CASSPFQGVSYNEQFF.

The CDR3 sequence is CASSSGGEYNEQFF. The CDR3 DNA reads as TGTGCCAGCAGTAGCGGTGGGGAGTACAATGAGCAGTTCTTC. V and J are TRBV6-6 and TRBJ2-1; possible D gene TRBD2, 5 bases. CDR1 and CDR2 (germline): MNHNY, SVGAGI (reference sequence). Trimming took off 5 bases at V and 4 bases at J, with 12 bases between the two ends. The CDR3 length is 14 residues.

V and J are TRBV2 and TRBJ2-3; no reliable D call. The CDR3 is 12 residues long. V lost 6 bases to trimming and J lost 5 bases, with 9 bases between them. CDR1 is SNHLY and CDR2 is FYNNEI in the germline V gene. The CDR3 DNA is TGTGCCAGCAGCTTGTTTGAAGATACGCAGTATTTT. As protein: CASSLFEDTQYF.